The 15 T cell receptor beta chains in this list originate from one sample, sequenced in a study of cytomegalovirus exposure and HLA in healthy donors. The PCR had 60 Vbeta and 13 Jbeta primers. The table came from immunoSEQ multiplex PCR; TCRdb's copy has only in-frame clones and leaves some out. This sample has some 69,000 clones, with approximately 70% found just once. Sequences were obtained from PBMCs. These receptors originate from a male donor in good health and CMV-seropositive.

V and J are TRBV7-2 and TRBJ2-2; 9 bases are a match to TRBD2. CDR1 is SGHTA and CDR2 is FQGNSA in the germline V gene. The CDR3 extends over 15 amino acids. Trimming removed 2 bases from V and 4 bases from J; junction bases left unmatched: 2. The CDR3 DNA sequence: TGTGCCAGCAGCTTAAGCGGGGGGTTCACCGGGGAGCTGTTTTTT. This sequence encodes CASSLSGGFTGELFF.

This chain links TRBV5-5 with TRBJ2-5; 7 nucleotides match TRBD1. This CDR3 has 13 amino acids. The junction had 5 bases not matched to a gene; V was cut back by 5 bases and J by 4 bases. Germline-derived CDR1 and CDR2 are SGHKS and YYEKEE (reference sequence). CDR3 sequence (DNA): TGTGCCAGCAGGACAGGGATGGGAGAGACCCAGTACTTC. As protein: CASRTGMGETQYF.

The rearrangement uses TRBV19 and TRBJ2-1; 8 bases line up with TRBD2. Germline V CDR1 and CDR2: LNHDA, SQIVND (reference sequence). V lost 7 bases to trimming and J lost 0 bases; unmatched junction nucleotides: 5. This CDR3 region has 15 residues. The CDR3 region is CASKLADSSYNEQFF. In DNA form, the CDR3 reads TGTGCCAGTAAACTAGCGGACAGCTCCTACAATGAGCAGTTCTTC.

This clone came up a few times. V and J are TRBV4-3 and TRBJ2-1; D not resolved. V lost 0 bases and J lost 4, with 10 bases in between. The CDR3 totals 15 residues. Germline V CDR1 and CDR2: LGHNA, YSLEER. The CDR3 reads CASSQDGLRYNEQFF. CDR3 nucleotide sequence: TGCGCCAGCAGCCAAGATGGTCTACGTTACAATGAGCAGTTCTTC.

The V and J genes are TRBV11-2 and TRBJ2-1; 12 bases are a match to TRBD2. The CDR3 has 15 amino acids. CDR1 is SGHAT, CDR2 FQNNGV, per germline. V lost 4 bases, J lost 9 bases, and 7 bases stayed unmatched. CDR3 protein: CASSSRGLAGPEQFF. CDR3 in DNA: TGTGCCAGCAGCTCGCGCGGACTAGCGGGACCTGAGCAGTTCTTC.

This clone has only a few counts. This chain links TRBV7-9 with TRBJ1-5, with TRBD1 matching 7 bases. The CDR3 length is 14 residues. Germline V gene sequence: CDR1 SEHNR, CDR2 FQNEAQ (reference sequence). J lost 2 bases, V lost 4 bases, and 2 bases had no gene match. The CDR3 loop is CASSYDRGNQPQHF. Here the CDR3 DNA reads TGTGCCAGCAGCTACGACAGGGGCAATCAGCCCCAGCATTTT.

The J gene is TRBJ2-3, the V gene TRBV4-3; TRBD1 matches at 8 bases. The CDR3 covers 17 residues. From germline, CDR1 is LGHNA and CDR2 YSLEER. The J segment lost 5 bases and the V segment lost 0 bases, leaving 10 bases of the junction unmatched. CDR3 nucleotides: TGCGCCAGCAGCCAAGAAGCTTACCAGGGGGCGGAAGATACGCAGTATTTT. Amino acids: CASSQEAYQGAEDTQYF.

The genes are TRBV27 and TRBJ2-1, with 7 nucleotides matching TRBD2. Germline values: CDR1 MNHEY, CDR2 SMNVEV (reference sequence). V trimming: 2 bases; J trimming: 13 bases; junction bases outside the gene matches: 5. The CDR3 runs 12 residues. CDR3 sequence reads: CASSLGGGAQFF. The CDR3 DNA reads as TGTGCCAGCAGTTTAGGGGGGGGTGCCCAGTTCTTC.

V usage is TRBV5-4 and J usage is TRBJ2-5; 10 nucleotides align to TRBD1. Germline CDR1 and CDR2: SGHNT and YYREEE (reference sequence). Trimming removed 3 bases from V and 3 bases from J; junction bases left unmatched: 5. CDR3 length: 15 amino acids. CDR3 nucleotide sequence: TGTGCCAGCAGCTCCACCGGGACAGGGGAAGAGACCCAGTACTTC. This encodes CASSSTGTGEETQYF.

The CDR3 sequence is CASSPLQGPLNTEAFF. CDR3 DNA: TGTGCCAGCAGTCCCCTCCAGGGGCCCTTGAACACTGAAGCTTTCTTT. The chain recombines TRBV27 with TRBJ1-1; TRBD1 might be the D (6 bases). The V and J ends lost 5 bases and 0 bases respectively, with 16 bases between them. This CDR3 has 16 amino acids. Per the germline V gene, CDR1 is MNHEY and CDR2 is SMNVEV (reference sequence).

The J gene is TRBJ1-2, the V gene TRBV5-8; D gene unclear. The V and J ends lost 5 bases and 5 bases respectively, with 13 bases between them. The CDR3 covers 13 residues. Germline CDR1 and CDR2: SGHTS and YDEGEE. Written as DNA, the CDR3 is TGTGCCAGCAGACTACTTGCGGAATATGGCTACACCTTC. This gives the protein CASRLLAEYGYTF.

The chain uses TRBV2 and TRBJ2-6; D remains unclear. Germline V CDR1 and CDR2: SNHLY, FYNNEI. This CDR3 is 12 amino acids long. V lost 3 bases and J lost 5, with 2 bases in between. The CDR3 region has the DNA TGTGCCAGCAGTGATAGGGCCAACGTCCTGACTTTC. Protein: CASSDRANVLTF.

V and J are TRBV11-2 and TRBJ1-2; D unclear. The CDR3 runs 15 residues. Germline V gene data show CDR1 as SGHAT and CDR2 as FQNNGV. V lost 1 base and J lost 6, with 15 bases in between. CDR3 DNA: TGTGCCAGCAGCTTAGGGCAATTCCGAGGGAATGGCTACACCTTC. Protein: CASSLGQFRGNGYTF.

The V gene is TRBV4-3, the J gene TRBJ1-2; 8 bases line up with TRBD1. Trimming at V came to 0 bases and at J to 4 bases, leaving 4 bases not matched to a gene. Germline loops: CDR1 LGHNA, CDR2 YSLEER. The CDR3 covers 15 residues. CDR3: CASSQETGAIYGYTF. The CDR3 DNA follows: TGCGCCAGCAGCCAAGAGACAGGGGCAATCTATGGCTACACCTTC.

V is TRBV29-1 and J is TRBJ1-1; a weak D match, TRBD1 (6 bases). The CDR3 has 14 residues. Trimming removed 0 bases from V and 5 bases from J, with 13 bases in between. Germline V gene lookup returns CDR1 SQVTM and CDR2 ANQGSEA. CDR3 amino acids: CSVEDFAGETEAFF. CDR3 nucleotide sequence: TGCAGCGTTGAAGATTTCGCAGGGGAGACTGAAGCTTTCTTT.